This TCR beta chain came from a study of control samples from healthy donors and cancer patients. TCRdb keeps only in-frame clones here, not all; method: immunoSEQ multiplex PCR. The sample yields about 120,000 clones, about 89% seen once. Germline CDR1 is KGHDR and CDR2 is SFDVKD. The V and J ends lost 5 bases and 1 base respectively, with 14 bases between them. The CDR3 is 16 amino acids. The source of this sequence is a man aged 50 to 60 in good health. Input material: blood. V gene TRBV24-1 combines with J gene TRBJ2-4; D is unresolved. This chain's CDR3 is CATSVGPRSAKNIQYF. In nucleotides, the CDR3 is TGTGCCACCAGTGTCGGCCCGAGGTCCGCCAAAAACATTCAGTACTTC.